This entry is about one T cell receptor beta chain. Its antigen is still unknown. The time point here: new active TB diagnosis, blood taken before or within 7 days of starting treatment. Each clinical donor contributed on average around 97,000 T cells from unsorted cryopreserved PBMC. The data are from a study of T cells in tuberculosis. Looking at the study overall: T cells were selected with CD1B tetramers loaded with glucose monomycolate.

Study observations and caveats: Samples were chosen by availability of cryopreserved specimens. Using the GMM-specific repertoire gave about 90% accuracy versus roughly 68% with motifs.

Profiled with immunoSEQ multiplex PCR; TCRdb holds only in-frame clones, not every one. The table lists more than 30,000 clones, around 94% of them singletons. Germline V gene sequence: CDR1 MNHEY, CDR2 SMNVEV (reference sequence). This CDR3 is built from 14 residues. V was clipped by 3 bases and J by 8 bases, with 11 bases between them. The receptor comes from an adult with tuberculosis. Source: PBMCs, taken at tuberculosis diagnosis. V and J are TRBV27 and TRBJ1-6; the D is unclear. CDR3 residues: CASSFSGRDSPLHF. The CDR3 bases are TGTGCCAGCAGTTTCTCGGGTCGGGATTCACCCCTCCACTTT.